The text below deals with one T cell receptor (beta chain). Its target antigen remains unknown. No much larger clonotype is one base removed from it; base qualities were not supplied. This sample was included in a study of shared T cell receptors in the human thymus (dated by TCRdb to about 2021). Regarding the study in general: The study investigated the way shared, self-reactive T-cell receptor alpha chains are produced in the human thymus.

V sheds 10 bases and J sheds 8 bases, leaving 12 bases between their ends. The CDR3 numbers 11 residues from cysteine through phenylalanine. Of all the DNA, just the CDR3 is kept, 33 bases in frame from base 1. CDR1 ENHRY and CDR2 SYGVKD were looked up in the germline V gene. The library was generated by the immunoSEQ multiplex PCR assay. What TCRdb holds here is the immuneACCESS table cut down to in-frame rearrangements. Part of the clones is not present; checked against another copy, under half of the missing clones reflect an unresolved V gene, and the others are unexplained. The sample data list hundreds of thousands of clones, and 88% of these were observed just once. The top ten hold about 0.01% of the sample. This sample also appeared in a second study, on human thymus T cells. Drawing on the second study: The donors were immunologically healthy infants in Finland who had open corrective cardiac surgery for congenital heart defects. Thymus tissue was obtained as surgical resects removed during corrective cardiac surgery. Both the thymic and the peripheral blood repertoires appeared to show biased V and J gene segment usage. The related research found that thymic TCR repertoires overlapped highly between unrelated individuals. The study characterized TCR alpha and beta repertoires from under ten infant thymus samples and a few related peripheral blood samples. The infant donors were 7 to 244 days old, and the cohort included several males and two females. Thymocytes were freed from the tissue by mechanical means and kept at -70 degrees C as pellets of roughly 9-33 million cells. A QIAsymphony instrument was used to extract genomic DNA from frozen cell pellets. The immunoSEQ multiplex PCR assay was used to amplify the TCRB and TCRAD loci from a standardized amount of quality-controlled genomic DNA. The amplicons covered the V(D)J region and were long enough to include the CDR3 and to identify the V and J genes. The commercial immunoSEQ service was used to sequence amplicons on an Illumina platform. Primer bias and sequencing errors were corrected as previously described, and TCRAD and TCRB were defined on the basis of the IMGT database. Repertoires were analysed with immunoSEQ Analyzer 3.0 and VDJTools, covering basic statistics, V/J segment usage, diversity estimates, rarefaction and pairwise overlap. Chao1, ChaoE, Efron-Thisted, Shannon and inverse Simpson indices were used to estimate diversity, which was also estimated on datasets down-sampled to the smallest sample. Repertoire overlap was assessed by strict matching of CDR3 nucleotide sequence, V gene and J gene, and clustering was done by Jaccard-based multidimensional scaling. On average, thymus samples yielded hundreds of thousands of unique TCRB clonotypes, whereas blood samples yielded 75,000 to 95,000.

The sequencing sample was made of thymocytes. This sequence originates from a boy under two years old with a congenital heart defect. Donor details come from another sample of the same person, matched by shared clones. The sequence links TRBV10-3 to TRBJ2-4, with a tentative D gene TRBD2 over 5 matching bases. The CDR3 has the sequence CATWEQDIQYF. The base sequence is TGTGCCACCTGGGAGCAGGACATTCAGTACTTC.